These 18 T cell receptor beta chains were all obtained from the same sample, sequenced in a study of CD4+ T cells in melanoma (dated 2022 in TCRdb). Libraries were constructed by the immunoSEQ multiplex PCR assay. TCRdb stores this immuneACCESS table with in-frame sequences only. Part of the clones is absent; in the studies checked, under half of the shortfall reflects unresolved V genes, and no reason is known for the rest. This sample has 9,500 to 13,000 clones in its table, and around 60% of those were observed once. Roughly a quarter of the sample is held by the ten biggest clonotypes. The specimen sequenced was cells from a culture (not recorded whether cultured in vitro). The receptors were sampled from a human donor with melanoma.

The gene calls are TRBV11-2 and TRBJ2-5; D call uncertain. V dropped 2 bases and J dropped 6 bases, with 13 bases sitting between them. The CDR3 is made up of 14 amino acids. Germline V gene lookup returns CDR1 SGHAT and CDR2 FQNNGV. The CDR3 DNA reads as TGTGCCAGCAGCTTATCTCCGAACGTACAGACCCAGTACTTC. This gives the protein CASSLSPNVQTQYF.

This chain connects TRBV11-1 to TRBJ2-5, with D possibly matching TRBD1 (5 bases). The V end was cut by 3 bases, the J end by 2 bases, with 7 bases between. Germline V gene sequence: CDR1 SGHAT, CDR2 FQDESV (reference sequence). This CDR3 has 13 residues. The CDR3 reads CASSFGQQETQYF. In nucleotides, the CDR3 is TGTGCCAGCAGCTTCGGACAACAAGAGACCCAGTACTTC.

The rearrangement joins TRBV5-7 to TRBJ1-2; TRBD1 aligns across 9 bases. TRBV5-7 is an ORF for which the function is uncertain. V gave up 3 bases and J gave up 7 bases; unmatched junction bases: 10. There are 15 residues in the CDR3. As DNA, the CDR3 is TGTGCCAGCAGCTCGGGGGACAGGGTGCAGGCTGGCTACACCTTC. Translation gives CASSSGDRVQAGYTF.

The chain combines TRBV5-1 with TRBJ2-7; no reliable D call. The germline V gene encodes CDR1 SGHRS and CDR2 YFSETQ. With 2 bases removed from V and 0 bases from J, the gap between germline ends came to 12 bases. The length of the CDR3 is 15 residues. The CDR3 is CASSLVAASSYEQYF. The CDR3 nucleotides are TGCGCCAGCAGCTTAGTGGCAGCAAGCTCCTACGAGCAGTACTTC.

The chain combines TRBV7-8 with TRBJ1-5, with D perhaps TRBD1 (5 bases). V lost 1 base and J 4 bases, leaving 11 bases between the germline ends. This CDR3 is 15 amino acids long. CDR1 and CDR2 from the germline V gene are SGHVS and FQNEAQ. This CDR3 reads CASSLVGVRNQPQHF. CDR3 DNA: TGTGCCAGCAGCTTAGTGGGGGTACGGAATCAGCCCCAGCATTTT.

The V and J genes are TRBV18 and TRBJ2-1; D gene unclear. This CDR3 contains 15 residues. Germline V lookup: CDR1 KGHSH, CDR2 LQKENI. V was clipped by 3 bases and J by 2 bases, with 11 bases between them. CDR3 sequence: CASSPTLGTYNEQFF. The CDR3 DNA is TGTGCCAGCTCACCTACTCTGGGGACCTACAATGAGCAGTTCTTC.

The CDR3 reads CASSTRDTQYF. The CDR3 DNA is TGTGCCAGTAGTACTCGAGATACGCAGTATTTT. V usage is TRBV19 and J usage is TRBJ2-3; D is unresolved. The CDR3 length is 11 residues. Looked up from germline, CDR1 is LNHDA and CDR2 is SQIVND (reference sequence). V gave up 4 bases and J gave up 5 bases, with 4 bases separating them.

The V gene is TRBV5-8, the J gene TRBJ1-4; the match to TRBD1 covers 10 bases. Germline V lookup: CDR1 SGHTS, CDR2 YDEGEE. V lost 4 bases and J lost 6; bases outside the gene matches: 6. The CDR3 is made up of 15 amino acids. Here the CDR3 DNA reads TGTGCCAGCAGCCCCTATGGGACAGGGGATGAAAAACTGTTTTTT. Amino acid sequence: CASSPYGTGDEKLFF.

This clone was seen just once. V gene TRBV6-5 combines with J gene TRBJ1-1; TRBD1 aligns across 11 bases. This CDR3 is 15 amino acids long. Germline V gene lookup returns CDR1 MNHEY and CDR2 SVGAGI. Trimming removed 4 bases from V and 10 bases from J; junction bases left unmatched: 11. The CDR3, as DNA: TGTGCCAGCAGTTCGCTATCCCGGACAGGGGGCCGAGCTTTCTTT. This gives the protein CASSSLSRTGGRAFF.

V usage is TRBV6-1 and J usage is TRBJ2-3, with D possibly being TRBD1 (6 bases). The germline V gene has CDR1 MNHNS and CDR2 SASEGT. The CDR3 extends over 14 amino acids. V shed 1 base and J shed 3 bases, with 8 bases lying between them. CDR3 coding DNA: TGTGCCAGCAGTGAAGACAGGGTAACAGATACGCAGTATTTT. The encoded protein is CASSEDRVTDTQYF.

J is TRBJ2-5 and V is TRBV14; no clear D. Trimming left V 3 bases short and J 4 bases short, with 15 bases between. CDR3 size: 15 residues. The V gene's germline CDR1 is SGHDN and CDR2 FVKESK. CDR3 coding DNA: TGTGCCAGCAGCCAGGAAATTTACCGCGGAGAGACCCAGTACTTC. Encoded protein: CASSQEIYRGETQYF.

This clone has just one count. The chain is built from TRBV5-8 and TRBJ2-5; 16 bases map to TRBD2. CDR1 and CDR2 (germline): SGHTS, YDEGEE. The CDR3 length is 15 residues. V lost 4 bases and J lost 7; bases outside the gene matches: 4. The DNA for the CDR3 is TGTGCCAGCAGCACTGGGACTAGCGGGGGGGTGACCCAGTACTTC. Its protein product is CASSTGTSGGVTQYF.

This clone has more than one count but fewer than ten. The genes are TRBV10-3 and TRBJ1-6; 9 bases fit TRBD1. CDR3 length: 15 residues. Germline trimming cut 6 bases from V and 10 bases from J; bases unmatched to any gene: 10. Per germline, CDR1 ENHRY and CDR2 SYGVKD. CDR3 bases: TGTGCCATCAGAGCCCTCGACAGGGGGAGCTCACCCCTCCACTTT. Protein: CAIRALDRGSSPLHF.

The rearrangement links TRBV5-5 to TRBJ2-7; D is perhaps TRBD1 (5 bases). The germline V gene has CDR1 SGHKS and CDR2 YYEKEE (reference sequence). The germline V and J ends were trimmed by 1 base and 0 bases, with 14 bases remaining between them. The CDR3 spans 16 residues. The CDR3 nucleotides are TGTGCCAGCAGCTTGATGGGGCGCATGAGCTCCTACGAGCAGTACTTC. Protein: CASSLMGRMSSYEQYF.

This sequence joins TRBV12-5 and TRBJ2-3; TRBD2 matches at 8 bases. Germline loops: CDR1 LGHNT, CDR2 FRNRAP. The CDR3 covers 19 residues. V shed 0 bases, J shed 3 bases, and the junction held 14 bases outside the gene matches. CDR3 amino acids: CASGLVVRWTGGRTDTQYF. The CDR3 region has the DNA TGTGCTAGTGGTTTGGTAGTACGGTGGACGGGGGGGCGGACAGATACGCAGTATTTT.

This CDR3 reads CASSRGTGVGETQYF. The CDR3 nucleotides read TGTGCCAGCAGCCGGGGGACAGGGGTTGGAGAGACCCAGTACTTC. This rearrangement joins TRBV7-9 to TRBJ2-5, with 10 nucleotides matching TRBD1. Looked up from germline, CDR1 is SEHNR and CDR2 is FQNEAQ (reference sequence). The CDR3 sequence is 15 residues long. V was clipped by 5 bases and J by 4 bases; unmatched bases: 7. The variable domain in full, with the rest retrieved from reference TRBV7-9 and TRBJ2-5, is DTGVSQNPRHKITKRGQNVTFRCDPISEHNRLYWYRQTLGQGPEFLTYFQNEAQLEKSRLLSDRFSAERPKGSFSTLEIQRTEQGDSAMYLCASSRGTGVGETQYFGPGTRLLVL.

The chain combines TRBV5-1 with TRBJ2-1, with a tentative D call TRBD1 (6 bases). This CDR3 comprises 15 residues. Trimming took 4 bases from V and 2 from J, leaving 13 bases between them. Per the germline V gene, CDR1 is SGHRS and CDR2 is YFSETQ. The CDR3 is CASSLQGSTYNEQFF. DNA for the CDR3: TGCGCCAGCAGCCTCCAGGGGTCTACCTACAATGAGCAGTTCTTC.

The chain recombines TRBV7-2 with TRBJ1-5, with D unclear. Germline-derived CDR1 and CDR2 are SGHTA and FQGNSA. Trimming removed 3 bases from V and 0 bases from J, with 9 bases in between. CDR3 length: 15 amino acids. The CDR3 DNA reads as TGTGCCAGCAGCTTTTTCCCGGGTAGCAATCAGCCCCAGCATTTT. This translates into CASSFFPGSNQPQHF.